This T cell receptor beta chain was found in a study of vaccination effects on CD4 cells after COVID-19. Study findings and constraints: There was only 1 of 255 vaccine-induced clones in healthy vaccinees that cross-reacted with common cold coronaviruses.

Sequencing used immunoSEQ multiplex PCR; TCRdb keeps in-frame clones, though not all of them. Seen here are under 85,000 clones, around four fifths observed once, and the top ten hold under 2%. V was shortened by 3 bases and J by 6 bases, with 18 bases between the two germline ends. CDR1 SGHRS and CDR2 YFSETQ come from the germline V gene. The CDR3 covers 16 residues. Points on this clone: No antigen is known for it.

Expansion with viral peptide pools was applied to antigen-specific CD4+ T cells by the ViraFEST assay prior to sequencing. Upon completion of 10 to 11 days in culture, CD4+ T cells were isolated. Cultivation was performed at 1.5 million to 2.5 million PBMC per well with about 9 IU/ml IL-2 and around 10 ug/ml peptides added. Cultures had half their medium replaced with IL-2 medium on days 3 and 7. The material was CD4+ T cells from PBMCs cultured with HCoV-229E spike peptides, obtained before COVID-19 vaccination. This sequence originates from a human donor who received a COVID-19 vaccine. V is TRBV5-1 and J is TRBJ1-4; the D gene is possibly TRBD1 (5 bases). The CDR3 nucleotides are TGCGCCAGCAGCTCGGGACGTCAAATAGGATATGAAAAACTGTTTTTT. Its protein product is CASSSGRQIGYEKLFF. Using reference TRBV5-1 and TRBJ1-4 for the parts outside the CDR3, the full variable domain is KAGVTQTPRYLIKTRGQQVTLSCSPISGHRSVSWYQQTPGQGLQFLFEYFSETQRNKGNFPGRFSGRQFSNSRSEMNVSTLELGDSALYLCASSSGRQIGYEKLFFGSGTQLSVL.